The rows below give T cell receptor beta chains drawn from one sample of a study of OX40 agonist ivuxolimab in advanced cancers. Some clones are missing from TCRdb's copy, which holds only in-frame ones; the method was immunoSEQ multiplex PCR. The sample carries some 72,000 clones, roughly 80% recorded once. The input for sequencing was CD4+ or CD8+ T cells sorted from blood, taken in a trial of the OX40 agonist ivuxolimab. The receptors were sampled from an adult with an advanced solid tumor such as melanoma, head and neck, liver or kidney cancer. The CDR3 runs from the conserved cysteine through the conserved F or W. The D gene is left open where the match is weak. Some rows have no size entry. The others give once, few or many, or a class for an expanded clone.

CASSLPGTTPPSSTDTQYF TGTGCCAGCAGCCTACCCGGGACTACGCCTCCATCTAGCACAGATACGCAGTATTTT NA TRBJ2-3 TRBV5-6 TRBD2
CASSENWGGSDTQYF TGTGCCAGCAGTGAGAACTGGGGGGGGTCAGATACGCAGTATTTT NA TRBJ2-3 TRBV2 TRBD2
CASSFVQGGTGELFF TGTGCCAGCAGCTTTGTGCAGGGGGGGACCGGGGAGCTGTTTTTT NA TRBJ2-2 TRBV7-7 NA
CAWSPLISGRPTGELFF TGTGCCTGGAGTCCGCTCATTAGCGGGAGGCCGACCGGGGAGCTGTTTTTT once TRBJ2-2 TRBV30 TRBD2
CASSSPDRAYGYTF TGTGCCAGCAGTTCCCCGGACAGGGCTTATGGCTACACCTTC NA TRBJ1-2 TRBV28 TRBD1
CASSLGLDIYNEQFF TGTGCCAGCAGCTTAGGACTAGATATTTACAATGAGCAGTTCTTC NA TRBJ2-1 TRBV11-3 NA
CASSFGDQETQYF TGTGCCAGCAGTTTTGGTGACCAAGAGACCCAGTACTTC NA TRBJ2-5 TRBV28 NA
CASSIGQGGNEKLFF TGTGCCAGCAGCATTGGACAGGGGGGTAATGAAAAACTGTTTTTT once TRBJ1-4 TRBV5-4 TRBD1
CSAEGGQRNYEQYF TGCAGCGCAGAAGGGGGACAGAGAAACTACGAGCAGTACTTC NA TRBJ2-7 TRBV29-1 TRBD1
CASSLEQASWTF TGTGCCAGCAGCTTGGAGCAGGCTAGTTGGACCTTC NA TRBJ1-2 TRBV5-6 NA
CAISATPGQGAVNEQFF TGTGCCATCAGTGCGACACCGGGACAGGGAGCTGTCAATGAGCAGTTCTTC NA TRBJ2-1 TRBV10-3 TRBD1
CATSGGADTQYF TGTGCCACCTCTGGGGGTGCAGATACGCAGTATTTT NA TRBJ2-3 TRBV7-8 NA
CASSPLSPNTEAFF TGTGCCAGCTCACCTCTCTCTCCGAACACTGAAGCTTTCTTT NA TRBJ1-1 TRBV18 NA
CASSVSVRGTSETQYF TGTGCCAGCAGCGTCTCGGTGCGGGGGACGAGCGAGACCCAGTACTTC NA TRBJ2-5 TRBV9 TRBD2
CASSMRDTDTQYF TGTGCCAGCAGTATGCGGGACACAGATACGCAGTATTTT NA TRBJ2-3 TRBV6-6 NA
CASSFEPGQGFREQYF TGTGCCAGCAGTTTCGAACCGGGACAGGGTTTTAGGGAGCAGTACTTC few TRBJ2-7 TRBV28 TRBD1
CASSRQGRTDTQYF TGTGCCAGCAGCCGACAGGGTCGCACAGATACGCAGTATTTT NA TRBJ2-3 TRBV7-3 TRBD1